What follows are 13 T cell receptor beta chains derived from one specimen sequenced in a study of tumor-infiltrating lymphocytes in primary liver carcinoma (dated 2017 in TCRdb). The instrument given in TCRdb is Illumina HiSeq 2500. TCRbeta-specific cDNA was reverse-transcribed from approximately 460 ng total RNA using a constant-region primer and ProtoScript II reverse transcriptase. TCRbeta libraries were built with three nested multiplex PCR rounds, a slightly modified ARM-PCR procedure. Multiplex TRBV1-TRBV30 forward primers and a Cbeta reverse primer were used in the first two PCR rounds, each of which was run for around 10 cycles. The public reads were run again by TCRdb, first through fastp at Q25 and then through MiXCR, and only productive beta chains were kept. CDR3 protein duplicates are merged, each entry listing the most common genes and DNA. The table for this sample lists roughly 50,000 distinct CDR3 sequences; 70% to 80% of them were counted only once. The ten largest account for approximately 25% of the sample.

Total RNA and DNA were co-extracted from about 19-30 mg of bulk tissue with the AllPrep DNA/RNA mini kit, without cell sorting. Sequencing used liver tumor tissue from sampling region 2. The sample's cell subset or site, from its label and the paper: tumor region T2, inferior pole. These receptors all come from a man aged 40-49 years with primary liver carcinoma and hepatitis B virus infection.

At least ten counts were recorded for this clonotype. The chain links TRBV12-3 or TRBV12-4 to TRBJ2-7; no definite D call. The V end lost 5 bases, the J end lost 1 base, and 6 bases lay between the germline ends. The CDR3 is 12 residues long. The CDR3: CASSPSSYEQYF. The CDR3 nucleotides read TGTGCCAGCAGTCCGAGTTCCTACGAGCAGTACTTC.

A word on this clonotype: One end of the junction does not line up with germline, which may come from a read error. This chain joins TRBV29-1 and TRBJ1-1, with unresolved D. This CDR3 region has 11 residues. Germline V gives CDR1 SQVTM, CDR2 ANQGSEA. The CDR3, as DNA: TGCTGCGTTTCTTCGAACACTGAAGCCATCTTT. Its protein product is CCVSSNTEAIF. Full variable domain (remainder filled in from reference TRBV29-1 and TRBJ1-1): SAVISQKPSRDICQRGTSLTIQCQVDSQVTMMFWYRQQPGQSLTLIATANQGSEATYESGFVIDKFPISRPNLTFSTLTVSNMSPEDSSIYLCCVSSNTEAIFGQGTRLTVV.

In this sample, this clonotype turned up a few times. The chain recombines TRBV7-6 with TRBJ2-1; 7 bases are a match to TRBD2. The J segment lost 6 bases and the V segment lost 3 bases, leaving 11 bases of the junction unmatched. Looked up from germline, CDR1 is SGHVS and CDR2 is FNYEAQ. The CDR3 has 16 amino acids. The CDR3 bases are TGTGCCAGCAGCTTTATCGTTTTGTGGGAGGGCAATGAGCAGTTCTTC. The encoded protein is CASSFIVLWEGNEQFF.

This clonotype was counted a single time. With a much larger clone just one base away, this may be a read error. V gene TRBV30 combines with J gene TRBJ2-5; D may correspond to TRBD1 or TRBD2 (5 bases each). V shed 0 bases and J shed 1 base, with 9 bases lying between them. The CDR3 spans 14 residues. Germline V lookup: CDR1 GTSNPN, CDR2 SVGIG (reference sequence). This CDR3 reads CAWSVLGTQETQYF. In DNA form, the CDR3 reads TGTGCCTGGAGTGTACTCGGGACCCAAGAGACCCAGTACTTC.

This clonotype turned up a few times. J is TRBJ2-1 and V is TRBV11-1, with TRBD2 identical over 7 bases. The CDR3 runs to 17 residues. Looked up from germline, CDR1 is SGHAT and CDR2 is FQDESV (reference sequence). V lost 9 bases and J lost 7; bases outside the gene matches: 21. The CDR3 bases are TGTGCCAGTAGCCTGGGACTTGCGGGAGAAGTTGGTAATGAGCAGTTCTTC. Translated: CASSLGLAGEVGNEQFF.

The chain recombines TRBV30 with TRBJ2-3, with D unresolved. Trimming removed 5 bases at V and 3 bases at J, with 12 bases between. Germline CDR1 and CDR2: GTSNPN and SVGIG (reference sequence). This CDR3 region has 13 residues. The CDR3 sequence: CAWCKWGTDTQYF. The CDR3 coding sequence is TGTGCCTGGTGTAAATGGGGTACAGATACGCAGTATTTT.

Note on this clonotype: A much larger clone lies one base from this, so it may be a read error. The chain joins TRBV7-9 to TRBJ1-2; D is uncertain. This CDR3 has 13 residues. In germline, CDR1 is SEHNR, CDR2 FQNEAQ (reference sequence). With 4 bases removed from V and 3 bases from J, the gap between germline ends came to 9 bases. The CDR3 bases are TGTGCCAGCAGCTATAGTACACACTATGGCTACACCTTC. It encodes CASSYSTHYGYTF.

Concerning this clonotype: An end of the junction does not agree with germline; a read error may underlie this. The rearrangement uses TRBV28 and TRBJ2-1; D uncertain. This CDR3 is built from 12 residues. Germline CDR1 is MDHEN and CDR2 is SYDVKM. The chain's CDR3 is CASSLSYNEHFF. As DNA, the CDR3 is TGTGCCAGTAGTTTATCCTACAATGAGCACTTCTTC.

For this clonotype: The junction departs from germline at one end; a sequencing error may be responsible. The chain links TRBV5-1 to TRBJ2-3; 11 nucleotides align to TRBD2. Looked up from germline, CDR1 is SGHRS and CDR2 is YFSETQ. This CDR3 has 15 residues. CDR3 bases: TGCACCAGCAGTTTAGCGGGAGGGCGCACAGATACGCAGTATTTT. It specifies CTSSLAGGRTDTQYF.

The rearrangement joins TRBV5-4 to TRBJ2-5; 12 bases align to TRBD2. CDR3 length equals 16 residues. Looked up from germline, CDR1 is SGHNT and CDR2 is YYREEE (reference sequence). DNA of the CDR3: TGTACTAGCAGCTCTACGACTAGCGGGAGTGGAGAGACCCAGTACTTC. It translates to CTSSSTTSGSGETQYF.

This clonotype was seen a single time. Given the absence of the conserved phenylalanine or tryptophan at the CDR3 end, a read error is likely. No DNA is shown, since the ends of the CDR3 on it are uncertain; the CDR3 is the one TCRdb lists. V is TRBV29-1 and J is TRBJ2-7. Both ends counted, the CDR3 spans 11 residues. The germline V gene has CDR1 SQVTM and CDR2 ANQGSEA. The CDR3 is CSGRVAYERHL.

This chain's CDR3 is CASGTGSSDTEAFF. The CDR3 bases are TGTGCGTCCGGGACAGGGAGTTCAGACACTGAAGCTTTCTTT. The V and J genes are TRBV11-1 and TRBJ1-1; 9 nucleotides align to TRBD1. The CDR3 has 14 residues. CDR1 and CDR2 from the germline V gene are SGHAT and FQDESV (reference sequence).

Worth noting for this clonotype: A read error may produce the germline difference seen at one junction end. V is TRBV29-1 and J is TRBJ2-3; 7 nucleotides align to TRBD2. Germline lookup yields CDR1 SQVTM and CDR2 ANQGSEA. The CDR3 contains 14 residues. The CDR3 protein is CSVSGGPAGDTQYF. The CDR3 DNA is TGCAGCGTTTCGGGAGGACCGGCGGGAGATACACAGTATTTT.